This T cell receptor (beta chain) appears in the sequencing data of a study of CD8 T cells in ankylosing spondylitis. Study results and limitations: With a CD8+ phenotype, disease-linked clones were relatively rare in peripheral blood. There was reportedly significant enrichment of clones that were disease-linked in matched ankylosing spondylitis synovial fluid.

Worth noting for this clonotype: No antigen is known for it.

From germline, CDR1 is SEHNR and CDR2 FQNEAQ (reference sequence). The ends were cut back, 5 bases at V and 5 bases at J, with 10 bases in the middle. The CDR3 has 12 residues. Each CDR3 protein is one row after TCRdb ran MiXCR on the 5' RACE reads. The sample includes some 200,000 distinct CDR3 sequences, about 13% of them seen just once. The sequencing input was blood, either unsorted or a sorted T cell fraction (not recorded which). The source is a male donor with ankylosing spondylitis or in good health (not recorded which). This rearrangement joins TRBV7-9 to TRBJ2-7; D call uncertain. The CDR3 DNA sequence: TGTGCCAGCAGCCCGCCCCTGGACGAGCAGTACTTC. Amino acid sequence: CASSPPLDEQYF.